One and the same sample provided the 24 T cell receptor beta chains below, sequenced in a study of identical twins. TCRdb fed the 5' RACE reads into MiXCR, producing one record per CDR3 protein. The sample lists about 470,000 distinct CDR3 sequences; 20% to 30% were seen once. These records were also assigned to another study, of T cells expressing NK-cell markers.

The source material was CD4+ T cells sorted from blood. These receptor sequences come from a woman younger than 30 in good health.

This clonotype was seen a few times. The chain is built from TRBV9 and TRBJ2-3; either TRBD1 or TRBD2 may fit D (5 bases each). Germline CDR1 and CDR2: SGDLS and YYNGEE. V lost 3 bases and J 8 bases, leaving 10 bases between the germline ends. This CDR3 has 12 amino acids. CDR3 bases: TGTGCCAGCAGCGCCCTTGGGGGTACGCAGTATTTT. Its protein is CASSALGGTQYF.

V gene TRBV6-2 or TRBV6-3 combines with J gene TRBJ2-1, with 12 positions matching TRBD2. V lost 4 bases, J lost 3 bases, and 4 bases stayed unmatched. This CDR3 is 16 amino acids long. Looked up from germline, CDR1 is MNHEY and CDR2 is SVGEGT. CDR3 nucleotide sequence: TGTGCCAGCAGTTGGTCTAGCGGGAGGGTCTACAATGAGCAGTTCTTC. Translated: CASSWSSGRVYNEQFF.

This clonotype showed up many times. V usage is TRBV20-1 and J usage is TRBJ2-1, with D perhaps TRBD2 (6 bases). This CDR3 is built from 12 residues. Between the trimmed V and J ends, which lost 6 bases and 7 bases, there was a span of 13 bases. Germline lookup yields CDR1 DFQATT and CDR2 SNEGSKA (reference sequence). CDR3: CSAGGYRNEQFF. The DNA of the CDR3 is TGCAGTGCGGGGGGTTACCGGAATGAGCAGTTCTTC.

CDR3 region: CASSFLEVGTQYF. The CDR3 nucleotides are TGTGCCAGCAGTTTCCTAGAAGTGGGGACCCAGTACTTC. This sequence joins TRBV12-3 or TRBV12-4 and TRBJ2-5; no definite D call. Trimming stripped 3 bases from V and 7 bases from J, with 12 bases between. This CDR3 region has 13 residues.

This chain uses TRBV5-6 with TRBJ2-1, with 13 bases fitting TRBD2. This CDR3 region has 15 residues. V gave up 3 bases and J gave up 13 bases; unmatched junction bases: 10. From germline, CDR1 is SGHDT and CDR2 YYEEEE. The DNA for the CDR3 is TGTGCCAGCAGCTCCTCGCCGGGACTAGCGGGAAGTCAGTTCTTC. Translating it yields CASSSSPGLAGSQFF.

The chain links TRBV6-4 to TRBJ2-1; 9 bases agree with TRBD1. The germline V gene encodes CDR1 MRHNA and CDR2 SNTAGT. The trim removed 0 bases at V and 5 bases at J, leaving 5 bases unmatched. The CDR3 has 16 residues. This CDR3 reads CASSDSGDRVHNEQFF. The CDR3 bases are TGTGCCAGCAGTGACTCTGGGGACAGGGTACACAATGAGCAGTTCTTC.

This rearrangement joins TRBV9 to TRBJ2-3; a possible D gene is TRBD2 (7 bases). The CDR3 loop spans 15 amino acids. Between the trimmed V and J ends, which lost 4 bases and 5 bases, there was a span of 17 bases. Germline lookup yields CDR1 SGDLS and CDR2 YYNGEE. CDR3 nucleotide sequence: TGTGCCAGCAGCCCCCAGGGGACTATGGGAGATACGCAGTATTTT. The encoded protein is CASSPQGTMGDTQYF.

This clonotype appeared a single time. The J gene is TRBJ2-5, the V gene TRBV9; D is undetermined. The CDR3 consists of 15 residues. Germline assignment: CDR1 SGDLS and CDR2 YYNGEE. The V end lost 3 bases, the J end lost 2 bases, and 14 bases lay between the germline ends. The chain's CDR3 is CASSESLGPQETQYF. CDR3 in DNA: TGTGCCAGCAGCGAGAGTCTAGGCCCACAAGAGACCCAGTACTTC.

The V gene is TRBV20-1, the J gene TRBJ1-1; a possible D gene is TRBD1 (5 bases). V shed 6 bases and J shed 0 bases, with 11 bases lying between them. Germline CDR1 DFQATT, CDR2 SNEGSKA (reference sequence). The CDR3 has 13 amino acids. This CDR3 reads CSATRDLNTEAFF. The CDR3 DNA follows: TGCAGTGCCACCCGGGACTTGAACACTGAAGCTTTCTTT.

This clonotype occurred a few times. CDR3 coding DNA: TGTGCCAGCAGCGGGACAGAGAATGGCTACACCTTC. It translates to CASSGTENGYTF. The chain has TRBV12-3 or TRBV12-4 and TRBJ1-2; 7 bases are shared with TRBD1. With 6 bases clipped from V and 6 bases from J, the junction kept 4 bases outside the gene matches. The CDR3 spans 12 residues.

CDR3 in amino acids: CATTGQGGTEAFF. CDR3 in DNA: TGCGCCACCACAGGACAGGGAGGCACTGAAGCTTTCTTT. The V and J genes are TRBV5-1 and TRBJ1-1; 8 nucleotides agree with TRBD1. J lost 4 bases, V lost 9 bases, and 8 bases had no gene match. This CDR3 comprises 13 residues. Per the germline V gene, CDR1 is SGHRS and CDR2 is YFSETQ.

CDR3 region: CSASLVPGETQYF. CDR3 coding DNA: TGCAGTGCTAGTCTGGTCCCTGGGGAGACCCAGTACTTC. This rearrangement joins TRBV20-1 to TRBJ2-5, with no clear D. V was trimmed by 3 bases and J by 5 bases, leaving 13 bases between them. This CDR3 comprises 13 residues. Germline V gene data show CDR1 as DFQATT and CDR2 as SNEGSKA (reference sequence).

The table lists this clonotype with a few counts. This chain connects TRBV6-2 or TRBV6-3 to TRBJ1-5; D is uncertain. CDR3 size: 13 residues. The germline CDR1 and CDR2 sequences are MNHEY and SVGEGT. Deletions cut 7 bases from V and 3 bases from J, with 10 bases between. The CDR3 protein is CASIGRANQPQHF. CDR3 in DNA: TGTGCCAGCATAGGGAGAGCCAATCAGCCCCAGCATTTT.

A note on this clonotype: At one end the junction does not follow the germline gene, possibly because of a read error. CDR3 sequence reads: CASSNRTGKLYEQHF. For the CDR3, the DNA is TGTGCCAGCAGCAATCGGACAGGGAAGCTCTACGAGCAGCACTTC. This sequence joins TRBV7-9 and TRBJ2-7; TRBD1 aligns across 8 bases. From germline, CDR1 is SEHNR and CDR2 FQNEAQ (reference sequence). This CDR3 spans 15 amino acids.

J is TRBJ1-1 and V is TRBV5-1; 7 bases line up with TRBD1. The trim removed 7 bases at V and 1 base at J, leaving 7 bases unmatched. Germline V gene lookup returns CDR1 SGHRS and CDR2 YFSETQ. The CDR3 runs 14 residues. The CDR3 nucleotides are TGCGCCAGCGGATACGGGACAGCGAACACTGAAGCTTTCTTT. Translated, it gives CASGYGTANTEAFF.

The chain joins TRBV4-3 to TRBJ2-7, with TRBD2 identical over 8 bases. Germline CDR1 and CDR2: LGHNA and YSLEER. After removal of 0 bases from V and 3 bases from J, the junction contained 13 bases not matched to a gene. There are 18 residues in the CDR3. The CDR3 is CASSQDWGRGTRGYEQYF. CDR3 nucleotide sequence: TGCGCCAGCAGCCAAGATTGGGGACGGGGGACTAGAGGCTACGAGCAGTACTTC.

This clonotype was seen more than once but under ten times. V gene TRBV3-1 combines with J gene TRBJ2-1; D possibly corresponds to TRBD2 (6 bases). The CDR3 is 18 residues long. V gave up 0 bases and J gave up 7 bases, with 22 bases separating them. The germline CDR1 and CDR2 sequences are LGHDT and YNNKEL (reference sequence). Here the CDR3 reads CASSQDMKDYGTYNEQFF. As DNA, the CDR3 is TGTGCCAGCAGCCAAGATATGAAGGACTATGGGACTTATAATGAGCAGTTCTTC.

The CDR3 protein is CASSEYAQGGEQYF. CDR3 nucleotide sequence: TGTGCCAGCAGTGAGTATGCACAGGGAGGCGAGCAGTACTTC. This chain uses TRBV6-1 with TRBJ2-7; D might be TRBD1 or TRBD2, each matching 6 bases. V was pared by 3 bases and J by 6 bases, with 15 bases between. The CDR3 contains 14 residues. CDR1 and CDR2 (germline): MNHNS, SASEGT.

This clonotype showed up just a few times. The chain uses TRBV27 and TRBJ2-1, with TRBD2 identical over 8 bases. Germline CDR1 is MNHEY and CDR2 is SMNVEV (reference sequence). V was pared by 3 bases and J by 4 bases, with 11 bases of the junction left unmatched. This CDR3 is 17 amino acids long. The CDR3 sequence: CASSFRRGGLVYNEQFF. The CDR3 region has the DNA TGTGCCAGCAGTTTCCGAAGGGGGGGACTAGTATACAATGAGCAGTTCTTC.

V is TRBV28 and J is TRBJ2-1, with D uncertain. Germline values: CDR1 MDHEN, CDR2 SYDVKM. V was trimmed by 3 bases and J by 5 bases, leaving 5 bases between them. This CDR3 region has 12 residues. The CDR3 sequence is CASSLLNNEQFF. CDR3 bases: TGTGCCAGCAGTTTGCTCAACAATGAGCAGTTCTTC.

The rearrangement links TRBV20-1 to TRBJ2-5; D perhaps matches TRBD2 (6 bases). The CDR3 covers 18 residues. CDR1 and CDR2 from the germline V gene are DFQATT and SNEGSKA (reference sequence). With 0 bases removed from V and 1 base from J, the gap between germline ends came to 21 bases. The CDR3 DNA is TGCAGTGCTAGAGATGCCGGAGGGAAAGCGGGCCTCCAAGAGACCCAGTACTTC. This gives the protein CSARDAGGKAGLQETQYF.

The table lists this clonotype with a few counts. This chain uses TRBV5-8 with TRBJ1-1, with unresolved D. Germline CDR1 reads SGHTS; CDR2 reads YDEGEE. V lost 5 bases and J lost 4, with 15 bases in between. The CDR3 runs 14 residues. CDR3 nucleotides: TGTGCCAGCAGGCGGAGCATCCGGGGCACTGAAGCTTTCTTT. This translates into CASRRSIRGTEAFF.

This clonotype was seen a few times. The genes are TRBV12-3 or TRBV12-4 and TRBJ1-4, with TRBD1 matching over 10 bases. This CDR3 is built from 16 residues. V lost 7 bases and J lost 0; bases outside the gene matches: 5. DNA for the CDR3: TGTGCCAGCAAAGGGACAGGGGCCGCAACTAATGAAAAACTGTTTTTT. Translation: CASKGTGAATNEKLFF.

This clonotype has just a few counts. The gene calls are TRBV7-8 and TRBJ2-7; 8 bases match TRBD1. Looked up from germline, CDR1 is SGHVS and CDR2 is FQNEAQ. The CDR3 loop spans 14 amino acids. V gave up 5 bases and J gave up 3 bases; unmatched junction bases: 6. DNA for the CDR3: TGTGCCAGCAGCCTAGGGACAGGCAACTACGAGCAGTACTTC. Encoded protein: CASSLGTGNYEQYF. Using reference TRBV7-8 and TRBJ2-7 for the parts outside the CDR3, the full variable domain is GAGVSQSPRYKVAKRGQDVALRCDPISGHVSLFWYQQALGQGPEFLTYFQNEAQLDKSGLPSDRFFAERPEGSVSTLKIQRTQQEDSAVYLCASSLGTGNYEQYFGPGTRLTVT.